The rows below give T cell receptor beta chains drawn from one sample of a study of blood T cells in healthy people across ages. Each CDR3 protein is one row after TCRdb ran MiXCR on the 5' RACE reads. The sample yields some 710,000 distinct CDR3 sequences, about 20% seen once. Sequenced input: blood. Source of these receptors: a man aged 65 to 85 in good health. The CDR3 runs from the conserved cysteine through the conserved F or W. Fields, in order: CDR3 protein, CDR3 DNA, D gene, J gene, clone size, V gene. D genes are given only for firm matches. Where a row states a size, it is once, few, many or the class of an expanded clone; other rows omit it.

cdr3_aa: CASSSWGQGENTIYF
cdr3_nt: TGTGCCAGCAGTTCATGGGGACAGGGGGAAAACACCATATATTTT
d_call: TRBD1
j_call: TRBJ1-3
clone_size: few
v_call: TRBV12-3/TRBV12-4

cdr3_aa: CASSLASVWGASTDTQYF
cdr3_nt: TGCGCCAGCAGCTTGGCCTCTGTTTGGGGGGCAAGCACAGATACGCAGTATTTT
d_call: -
j_call: TRBJ2-3
clone_size: few
v_call: TRBV5-1

cdr3_aa: CASRRGTPSTQYF
cdr3_nt: TGTGCCAGCAGACGCGGGACCCCATCGACCCAGTACTTC
d_call: -
j_call: TRBJ2-5
clone_size: many
v_call: TRBV28

cdr3_aa: CASSQGSGQTQYF
cdr3_nt: TGTGCCAGCAGCCAGGGTAGCGGGCAGACCCAGTACTTC
d_call: TRBD2
j_call: TRBJ2-5
clone_size: -
v_call: TRBV3-1

cdr3_aa: CASRLRGTTEAFF
cdr3_nt: TGTGCCAGCAGACTCCGGGGGACCACTGAAGCTTTCTTT
d_call: -
j_call: TRBJ1-1
clone_size: many
v_call: TRBV12-3/TRBV12-4

cdr3_aa: CACSTSGGFNEQFF
cdr3_nt: TGTGCCTGCTCGACTAGCGGGGGGTTCAATGAGCAGTTCTTC
d_call: TRBD2
j_call: TRBJ2-1
clone_size: many
v_call: TRBV11-1

cdr3_aa: CASSLSRGSGGTDTQYF
cdr3_nt: TGTGCCAGCAGCTTATCCCGAGGAAGCGGGGGCACAGATACGCAGTATTTT
d_call: TRBD2
j_call: TRBJ2-3
clone_size: few
v_call: TRBV11-2

cdr3_aa: CASSLVDSSQAFF
cdr3_nt: TGTGCCAGCAGCTTGGTGGACAGCTCGCAAGCTTTCTTT
d_call: -
j_call: TRBJ1-1
clone_size: -
v_call: TRBV7-2

cdr3_aa: CASLGGDANTGELFF
cdr3_nt: TGTGCCAGCCTTGGGGGGGACGCGAACACCGGGGAGCTGTTTTTT
d_call: TRBD2
j_call: TRBJ2-2
clone_size: few
v_call: TRBV6-5

cdr3_aa: CASSPRIGSNWEEQYF
cdr3_nt: TGTGCCAGCTCGCCACGAATCGGGAGCAATTGGGAGGAGCAGTACTTC
d_call: -
j_call: TRBJ2-7
clone_size: few
v_call: TRBV18

cdr3_aa: CASSYSITGDPNSPLHF
cdr3_nt: TGTGCCAGCAGTTACTCGATCACGGGGGACCCCAATTCACCCCTCCACTTT
d_call: -
j_call: TRBJ1-6
clone_size: few
v_call: TRBV6-5

cdr3_aa: CASSPLRGEQYF
cdr3_nt: TGTGCCAGCTCACCACTGAGGGGCGAGCAGTACTTC
d_call: -
j_call: TRBJ2-7
clone_size: -
v_call: TRBV18

cdr3_aa: CASSESGVKSYEQYF
cdr3_nt: TGTGCCAGCAGTGAATCGGGGGTAAAGTCCTACGAGCAGTACTTC
d_call: -
j_call: TRBJ2-7
clone_size: -
v_call: TRBV6-1

cdr3_aa: CASSWVAGKETQYF
cdr3_nt: TGCGCCAGCAGCTGGGTAGCGGGGAAAGAGACCCAGTACTTC
d_call: TRBD2
j_call: TRBJ2-5
clone_size: few
v_call: TRBV5-1

cdr3_aa: CSARGLQLVHEQFF
cdr3_nt: TGCAGTGCCCGGGGTCTTCAACTGGTGCATGAGCAGTTCTTC
d_call: -
j_call: TRBJ2-1
clone_size: few
v_call: TRBV20-1

cdr3_aa: CASSGTSGRSTDTQYF
cdr3_nt: TGTGCCAGCAGCGGAACTAGCGGACGGAGCACAGATACGCAGTATTTT
d_call: TRBD2
j_call: TRBJ2-3
clone_size: -
v_call: TRBV9

cdr3_aa: CASSTRTGTYGYTF
cdr3_nt: TGTGCCAGCAGTACACGGACAGGGACCTATGGCTACACCTTC
d_call: TRBD1
j_call: TRBJ1-2
clone_size: -
v_call: TRBV2

cdr3_aa: CSAYGLPRDTQYF
cdr3_nt: TGCAGCGCTTACGGACTCCCCCGCGATACGCAGTATTTT
d_call: -
j_call: TRBJ2-3
clone_size: few
v_call: TRBV29-1

cdr3_aa: CASSQVMDRKQETQYF
cdr3_nt: TGTGCCAGCAGCCAAGTAATGGACCGCAAGCAAGAGACCCAGTACTTC
d_call: -
j_call: TRBJ2-5
clone_size: few
v_call: TRBV14

cdr3_aa: CATSDLMETQYF
cdr3_nt: TGTGCCACCAGTGATTTGATGGAGACCCAGTACTTC
d_call: -
j_call: TRBJ2-5
clone_size: -
v_call: TRBV24-1

cdr3_aa: CASSSAIAALTYEQYF
cdr3_nt: TGCGCCAGCAGCTCTGCTATAGCGGCCCTAACCTACGAGCAGTACTTC
d_call: -
j_call: TRBJ2-7
clone_size: -
v_call: TRBV5-1

cdr3_aa: CASSLTGWTEAFF
cdr3_nt: TGTGCCAGCAGCTTGACAGGGTGGACTGAAGCTTTCTTT
d_call: -
j_call: TRBJ1-1
clone_size: few
v_call: TRBV5-5

cdr3_aa: CASSLRFGGTGELFF
cdr3_nt: TGTGCCAGCAGTTTAAGGTTCGGGGGCACCGGGGAGCTGTTTTTT
d_call: -
j_call: TRBJ2-2
clone_size: many
v_call: TRBV12-3/TRBV12-4

cdr3_aa: CSARESGGTGINYGYTF
cdr3_nt: TGCAGTGCTAGAGAATCGGGTGGGACAGGAATTAACTATGGCTACACCTTC
d_call: TRBD1
j_call: TRBJ1-2
clone_size: -
v_call: TRBV20-1

cdr3_aa: CASSLEVAGLFGEQFF
cdr3_nt: TGCGCCAGCAGCTTGGAGGTGGCGGGGCTTTTTGGTGAGCAGTTCTTC
d_call: -
j_call: TRBJ2-1
clone_size: few
v_call: TRBV5-1

cdr3_aa: CASSEDGGAQHF
cdr3_nt: TGTGCCAGCAGTGAAGACGGGGGTGCCCAGCATTTT
d_call: -
j_call: TRBJ1-5
clone_size: few
v_call: TRBV2

cdr3_aa: CASSLWASGRKNIQYF
cdr3_nt: TGTGCCAGCAGTTTATGGGCTAGCGGGAGGAAAAACATTCAGTACTTC
d_call: TRBD2
j_call: TRBJ2-4
clone_size: -
v_call: TRBV27

cdr3_aa: CASSPPSTSGANNEQFF
cdr3_nt: TGTGCCAGTAGTCCCCCCTCAACTAGCGGGGCTAACAATGAGCAGTTCTTC
d_call: TRBD2
j_call: TRBJ2-1
clone_size: -
v_call: TRBV19

cdr3_aa: CASSSQRTGANTGELFF
cdr3_nt: TGCGCCAGCAGCTCCCAAAGGACCGGCGCGAACACCGGGGAGCTGTTTTTT
d_call: -
j_call: TRBJ2-2
clone_size: -
v_call: TRBV5-1

cdr3_aa: CSAPRDRSKNIQYF
cdr3_nt: TGCAGTGCTCCACGGGACAGATCCAAAAACATTCAGTACTTC
d_call: TRBD1
j_call: TRBJ2-4
clone_size: many
v_call: TRBV20-1

cdr3_aa: CSARGASATDNEQFF
cdr3_nt: TGCAGTGCTAGGGGGGCTAGCGCAACAGACAATGAGCAGTTCTTC
d_call: -
j_call: TRBJ2-1
clone_size: -
v_call: TRBV20-1

cdr3_aa: CATSDPTGRTDTQYF
cdr3_nt: TGTGCCACCAGTGACCCGACAGGCCGCACAGATACGCAGTATTTT
d_call: -
j_call: TRBJ2-3
clone_size: few
v_call: TRBV24-1

cdr3_aa: CASSFQGTGELFF
cdr3_nt: TGTGCCAGCAGCTTTCAGGGTACCGGGGAGCTGTTTTTT
d_call: -
j_call: TRBJ2-2
clone_size: many
v_call: TRBV7-2

cdr3_aa: CATSKGGLNNEQFF
cdr3_nt: TGTGCCACCAGCAAGGGCGGGCTTAACAATGAGCAGTTCTTC
d_call: -
j_call: TRBJ2-1
clone_size: few
v_call: TRBV15

cdr3_aa: CASSPWTGDTGELFF
cdr3_nt: TGCGCCAGCAGCCCCTGGACAGGAGACACCGGGGAGCTGTTTTTT
d_call: TRBD1
j_call: TRBJ2-2
clone_size: -
v_call: TRBV5-1

cdr3_aa: CASRQGPGNTIYF
cdr3_nt: TGTGCCAGCAGACAGGGCCCTGGAAACACCATATATTTT
d_call: -
j_call: TRBJ1-3
clone_size: -
v_call: TRBV12-3/TRBV12-4

cdr3_aa: CASSLRLAGANVLTF
cdr3_nt: TGTGCCAGCAGCTTAAGGCTTGCTGGGGCCAACGTCCTGACTTTC
d_call: -
j_call: TRBJ2-6
clone_size: -
v_call: TRBV7-9

cdr3_aa: CAGGTGGVNQPQHF
cdr3_nt: TGTGCCGGCGGGACAGGGGGTGTCAATCAGCCCCAGCATTTT
d_call: TRBD1
j_call: TRBJ1-5
clone_size: -
v_call: TRBV10-3

cdr3_aa: CSAPEDVEKLFF
cdr3_nt: TGCAGTGCCCCAGAGGACGTCGAAAAACTGTTTTTT
d_call: -
j_call: TRBJ1-4
clone_size: few
v_call: TRBV20-1

cdr3_aa: CASRTGPSRGYTF
cdr3_nt: TGTGCCAGCCGGACAGGGCCCTCGAGAGGCTACACCTTC
d_call: TRBD1
j_call: TRBJ1-2
clone_size: -
v_call: TRBV6-2/TRBV6-3

cdr3_aa: CASSLVLAEQFF
cdr3_nt: TGCGCCAGCAGCTTGGTTCTAGCGGAGCAGTTCTTC
d_call: -
j_call: TRBJ2-1
clone_size: many
v_call: TRBV5-1

cdr3_aa: CACLQGGQSVGYTF
cdr3_nt: TGTGCCTGTCTCCAGGGGGGTCAAAGTGTTGGCTACACCTTC
d_call: TRBD1
j_call: TRBJ1-2
clone_size: few
v_call: TRBV28

cdr3_aa: CSAPSSGGADTQYF
cdr3_nt: TGCAGTGCCCCCAGTAGCGGGGGGGCGGATACGCAGTATTTT
d_call: TRBD2
j_call: TRBJ2-3
clone_size: -
v_call: TRBV20-1

cdr3_aa: CASSRRGGTSGYSEQFF
cdr3_nt: TGTGCCAGCAGCCGACGGGGGGGGACTAGCGGATACAGTGAGCAGTTCTTC
d_call: TRBD2
j_call: TRBJ2-1
clone_size: -
v_call: TRBV7-2

cdr3_aa: CASSVLAGGRYEQYF
cdr3_nt: TGTGCCAGCAGTGTACTAGCGGGGGGGCGATACGAGCAGTACTTC
d_call: TRBD2
j_call: TRBJ2-7
clone_size: many
v_call: TRBV12-3/TRBV12-4

cdr3_aa: CASSFVAGNSNQPQHF
cdr3_nt: TGTGCCAGCAGTTTTGTAGCAGGTAACAGCAATCAGCCCCAGCATTTT
d_call: -
j_call: TRBJ1-5
clone_size: -
v_call: TRBV28

cdr3_aa: CSASRFRQPQHF
cdr3_nt: TGCAGTGCTAGTAGGTTCCGACAGCCCCAGCATTTT
d_call: -
j_call: TRBJ1-5
clone_size: -
v_call: TRBV20-1

cdr3_aa: CSANRGIADTQYF
cdr3_nt: TGCAGCGCAAACAGGGGGATAGCAGATACGCAGTATTTT
d_call: TRBD1
j_call: TRBJ2-3
clone_size: few
v_call: TRBV29-1

cdr3_aa: CASSLEVRTQPQHF
cdr3_nt: TGTGCCAGCAGCTTAGAGGTCAGAACTCAGCCCCAGCATTTT
d_call: -
j_call: TRBJ1-5
clone_size: many
v_call: TRBV7-2

cdr3_aa: CASSLGSRSSYEQYF
cdr3_nt: TGTGCCAGCAGCTTAGGTAGCCGAAGCTCCTACGAGCAGTACTTC
d_call: -
j_call: TRBJ2-7
clone_size: -
v_call: TRBV7-2

cdr3_aa: CASSYPIGVGGELFF
cdr3_nt: TGTGCCAGCAGTTACCCAATAGGGGTCGGCGGGGAGCTGTTTTTT
d_call: -
j_call: TRBJ2-2
clone_size: -
v_call: TRBV6-6

cdr3_aa: CASKNRNTGELFF
cdr3_nt: TGTGCCAGCAAAAATAGGAACACCGGGGAGCTGTTTTTT
d_call: -
j_call: TRBJ2-2
clone_size: many
v_call: TRBV12-3/TRBV12-4

cdr3_aa: CASSPRGPKQETQYF
cdr3_nt: TGTGCCAGCAGCCCTCGGGGCCCCAAACAAGAGACCCAGTACTTC
d_call: -
j_call: TRBJ2-5
clone_size: -
v_call: TRBV28

cdr3_aa: CASRREGANEKLFF
cdr3_nt: TGTGCCAGCAGGCGAGAGGGCGCTAATGAAAAACTGTTTTTT
d_call: -
j_call: TRBJ1-4
clone_size: -
v_call: TRBV6-5

cdr3_aa: CAWSQRGYTF
cdr3_nt: TGTGCTTGGAGCCAACGTGGCTACACCTTC
d_call: -
j_call: TRBJ1-2
clone_size: few
v_call: TRBV30

cdr3_aa: CASSAMGPGQPQHF
cdr3_nt: TGTGCCAGCAGCGCGATGGGACCGGGGCAGCCCCAGCATTTT
d_call: -
j_call: TRBJ1-5
clone_size: -
v_call: TRBV11-2

cdr3_aa: CASSYSKGPQGDTQYF
cdr3_nt: TGTGCCAGCAGTTACTCGAAGGGGCCCCAAGGGGATACGCAGTATTTT
d_call: -
j_call: TRBJ2-3
clone_size: many
v_call: TRBV6-6

cdr3_aa: CASSFSNQETQYF
cdr3_nt: TGTGCCAGCAGCTTCTCTAATCAAGAGACCCAGTACTTC
d_call: -
j_call: TRBJ2-5
clone_size: many
v_call: TRBV7-8

cdr3_aa: CASSERGAGRDTQYF
cdr3_nt: TGTGCCAGCAGTGAACGGGGGGCGGGTAGAGATACGCAGTATTTT
d_call: -
j_call: TRBJ2-3
clone_size: -
v_call: TRBV2